This T cell receptor beta chain was found in a study of T cell repertoires and HLA-DP antigens. This CDR3 region has 14 residues. Trimming at V came to 4 bases and at J to 5 bases, leaving 7 bases not matched to a gene. From germline, CDR1 is LNHDA and CDR2 SQIVND (reference sequence). Produced via immunoSEQ multiplex PCR; TCRdb's table is partial and in-frame only. This sample has some 110,000 clones, with 80% to 95% found just once. As to this clone: Antigen unknown.

This rearrangement joins TRBV19 to TRBJ1-2; 7 bases agree with TRBD1. The TCR comes from a woman aged 18-30 years in good health and CMV-seronegative. The sample was CD4+ T cells from PBMCs. The CDR3 is CASSTQGFGYGYTF. In DNA, the CDR3 is TGTGCCAGTAGTACACAGGGGTTTGGGTATGGCTACACCTTC.